These T cell receptor beta chains were read from a single sample in a study of blood T cells in healthy people across ages. TCRdb reanalysed the 5' RACE reads using MiXCR and keeps one entry per CDR3 protein. The sample yields around 1,500,000 distinct CDR3 sequences, around two fifths seen once. Input material: blood. These receptors were collected from a young woman in good health. The CDR3 runs from the conserved cysteine through the conserved F or W. Each record gives: V gene, J gene, CDR3 protein.

>TRBV11-2|TRBJ2-7
CASSFASGGPYEQYF
>TRBV6-6|TRBJ2-3
CASSFSGAGGTDTQYF
>TRBV27|TRBJ2-5
CASSPDSGRAETQYF
>TRBV5-1|TRBJ2-3
CASSPSWRESVRDTQYF
>TRBV3-1|TRBJ2-3
CASSQVKGTHSTDTQYF
>TRBV7-2|TRBJ1-1
CASSFGRTNTEAFF
>TRBV4-1|TRBJ2-1
CASSQGPGRAQFF
>TRBV20-1|TRBJ1-6
CSARGGGPNSPLHF
>TRBV15|TRBJ1-4
CATSRDRSGDEKLFF
>TRBV5-1|TRBJ2-7
CASSFRDPGGNEQYF
>TRBV5-1|TRBJ1-6
CASSLEWGADSPLHF
>TRBV5-1|TRBJ2-1
CASSLYRGSDEQFF
>TRBV12-3/TRBV12-4|TRBJ2-1
CASSPDGDEQFF
>TRBV29-1|TRBJ1-2
CSVDAPANYGYTF
>TRBV24-1|TRBJ2-5
CATSDRGAEQETQYF
>TRBV25-1|TRBJ2-7
CASSDQIFNEQYF
>TRBV20-1|TRBJ2-7
CSARDRGGDGPYEQYF
>TRBV7-8|TRBJ2-1
CASSLSASGGYEQFF
>TRBV5-1|TRBJ1-2
CASSLAPQGANYGYTF
>TRBV4-1|TRBJ1-3
CASSQEGRGIPSGNTIYF
>TRBV7-3|TRBJ2-2
CASSPTDSNTGELFF
>TRBV20-1|TRBJ2-1
CSAFRGSGNEQFF
>TRBV20-1|TRBJ2-1
CSARDPRSAGAYNEQFF
>TRBV5-1|TRBJ2-3
CASSSLGPASGVTDTQYF
>TRBV3-1|TRBJ1-1
CASSARGSDIEAFF
>TRBV20-1|TRBJ2-3
CSGESVGTDTQYF
>TRBV11-2|TRBJ2-3
CASSPEGPWDTQYF
>TRBV27|TRBJ1-2
CASSLDWGKGGYTF
>TRBV20-1|TRBJ1-1
CSASDRASTEAFF
>TRBV9|TRBJ2-3
CASSVATFSGGADTQYF
>TRBV5-1|TRBJ2-7
CASSSSGPSYNEQYF
>TRBV29-1|TRBJ1-1
CSVLNTEAFF
>TRBV25-1|TRBJ1-2
CASRDSRMNYGYTF
>TRBV12-3/TRBV12-4|TRBJ1-2
CASRGPEYGYTF
>TRBV6-5|TRBJ2-3
CASSNTGDTQYF
>TRBV20-1|TRBJ2-3
CSARRGNTDTQYF
>TRBV9|TRBJ2-3
CASDPYPQGFTDTQYF
>TRBV28|TRBJ1-1
CASSDRGHGDTEAFF
>TRBV3-1|.
CASSQRGGLYNEQYF
>TRBV10-3|TRBJ1-6
CAISHSSTMSNSPLHF
>TRBV20-1|TRBJ1-2
CSASARAAGSGVGGYTF
>TRBV2|TRBJ1-4
CAGRTGFATNEKLFF
>TRBV27|TRBJ2-4
CASSPRLTALAKNIQYF
>TRBV6-5|TRBJ2-1
CASSKSIAGPRNEQFF
>TRBV3-1|TRBJ2-5
CASSHPDGLAKETQYF
>TRBV4-1|TRBJ2-3
CASSQDGGDGYQQYF
>TRBV24-1|TRBJ2-7
CATSDDGRPADEQYF
>TRBV4-1|TRBJ2-1
CASSQAERELYYNEQFF
>TRBV20-1|TRBJ2-1
CSANRDINEQFF
>TRBV27|TRBJ1-1
CASKPGVATEAFF